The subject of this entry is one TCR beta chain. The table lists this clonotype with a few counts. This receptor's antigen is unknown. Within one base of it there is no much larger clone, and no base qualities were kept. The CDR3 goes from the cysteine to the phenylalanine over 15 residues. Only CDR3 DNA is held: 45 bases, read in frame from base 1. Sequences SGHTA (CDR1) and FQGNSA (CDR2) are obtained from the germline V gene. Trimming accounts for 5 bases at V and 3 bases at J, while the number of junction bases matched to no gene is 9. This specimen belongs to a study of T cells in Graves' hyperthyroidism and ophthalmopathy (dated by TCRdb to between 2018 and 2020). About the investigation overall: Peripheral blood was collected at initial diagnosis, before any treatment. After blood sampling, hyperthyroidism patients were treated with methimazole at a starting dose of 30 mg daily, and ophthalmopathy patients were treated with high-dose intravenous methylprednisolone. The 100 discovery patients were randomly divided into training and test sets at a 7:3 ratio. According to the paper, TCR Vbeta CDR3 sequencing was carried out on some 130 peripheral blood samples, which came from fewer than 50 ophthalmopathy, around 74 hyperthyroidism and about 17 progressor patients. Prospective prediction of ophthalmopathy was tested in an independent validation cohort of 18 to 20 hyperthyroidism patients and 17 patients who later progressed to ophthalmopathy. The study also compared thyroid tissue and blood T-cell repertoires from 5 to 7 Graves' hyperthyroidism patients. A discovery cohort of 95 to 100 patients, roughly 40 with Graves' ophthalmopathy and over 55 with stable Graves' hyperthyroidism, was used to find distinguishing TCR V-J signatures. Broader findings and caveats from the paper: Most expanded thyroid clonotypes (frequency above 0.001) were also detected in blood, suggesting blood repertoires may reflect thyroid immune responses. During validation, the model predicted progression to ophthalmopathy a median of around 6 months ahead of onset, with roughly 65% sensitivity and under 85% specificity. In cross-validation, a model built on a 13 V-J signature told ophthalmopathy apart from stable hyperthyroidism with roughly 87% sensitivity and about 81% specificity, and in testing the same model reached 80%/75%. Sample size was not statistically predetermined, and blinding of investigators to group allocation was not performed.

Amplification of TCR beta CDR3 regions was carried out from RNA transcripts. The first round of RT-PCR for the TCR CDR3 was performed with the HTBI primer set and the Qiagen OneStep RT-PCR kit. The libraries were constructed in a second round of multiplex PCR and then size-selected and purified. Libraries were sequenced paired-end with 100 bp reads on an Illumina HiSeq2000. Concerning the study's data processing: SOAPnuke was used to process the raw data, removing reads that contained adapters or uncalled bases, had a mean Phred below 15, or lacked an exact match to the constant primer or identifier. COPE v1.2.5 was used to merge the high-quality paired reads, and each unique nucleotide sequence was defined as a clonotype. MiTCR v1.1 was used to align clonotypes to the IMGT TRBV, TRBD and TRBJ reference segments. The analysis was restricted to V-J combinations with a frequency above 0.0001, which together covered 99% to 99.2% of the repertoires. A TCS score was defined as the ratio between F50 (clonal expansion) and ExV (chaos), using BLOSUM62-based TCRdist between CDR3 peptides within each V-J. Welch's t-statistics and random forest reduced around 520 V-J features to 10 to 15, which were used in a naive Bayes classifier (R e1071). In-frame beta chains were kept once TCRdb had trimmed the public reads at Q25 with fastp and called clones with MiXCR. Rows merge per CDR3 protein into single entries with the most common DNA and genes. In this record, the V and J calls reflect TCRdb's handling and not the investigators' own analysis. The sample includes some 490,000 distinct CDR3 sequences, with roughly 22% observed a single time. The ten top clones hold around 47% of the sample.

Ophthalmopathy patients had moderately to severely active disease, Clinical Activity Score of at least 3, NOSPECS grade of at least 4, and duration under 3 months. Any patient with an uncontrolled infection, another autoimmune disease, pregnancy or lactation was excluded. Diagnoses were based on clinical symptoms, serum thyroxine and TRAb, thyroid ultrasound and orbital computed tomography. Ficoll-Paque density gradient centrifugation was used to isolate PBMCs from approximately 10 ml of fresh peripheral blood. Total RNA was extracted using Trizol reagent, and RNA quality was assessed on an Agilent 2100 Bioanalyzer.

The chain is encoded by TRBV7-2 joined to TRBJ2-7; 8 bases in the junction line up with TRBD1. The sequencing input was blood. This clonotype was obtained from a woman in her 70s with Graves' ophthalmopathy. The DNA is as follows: TGTGCCAGCAGCCACCAGGGACAGGTACACTACGAGCAGTACTTC. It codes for CASSHQGQVHYEQYF.